This T cell receptor beta chain was profiled in a study of blood T cell repertoires in COVID-19. About the research overall: The origin of the acute and convalescent COVID-19 samples was the United States, Italy and Spain. From T cells, B-cell-depleted T cells, or PBMCs came the material, which was cDNA or gDNA.

Source study methods: Amplification of reference gene primers provided the estimated nucleated cell counts. Sequencing used immunoSEQ multiplex PCR; TCRdb keeps in-frame clones, though not all of them. V and J calls and clone size are those listed in that table; D and trimming were worked out from the DNA. The sample lists about 70,000 clones, 75% to 80% occurring once. Trimming cost V 9 bases and J 3 bases; bases outside gene matches: 7. This CDR3 has 13 amino acids. The germline CDR1 and CDR2 sequences are LNHDA and SQIVND (reference sequence). This TCR was recovered from a woman aged 60-75 years with acute or convalescent COVID-19. Sequencing input: peripheral blood. V gene TRBV19 combines with J gene TRBJ1-1; TRBD1 matches 7 bases. The CDR3 nucleotides are TGTGCCAGCCGACAGGGCTGGGACACTGAAGCTTTCTTT. It specifies CASRQGWDTEAFF.